These 2 T cell receptor beta chains were sequenced from one sample in a study of T cells after yellow fever vaccination. MiXCR was run by TCRdb on the 5' RACE reads, yielding one entry per CDR3 protein. This table holds some 350,000 distinct CDR3 sequences, around 4.1% found once. Material: PBMCs, obtained 5 days after the yellow fever booster vaccination. The receptors here all came from a young man who received the YFV17D yellow fever vaccine.

This clonotype was seen at least ten times. The V and J genes are TRBV19 and TRBJ2-2; D gene uncertain. The V and J ends lost 5 bases and 4 bases respectively, with 14 bases between them. The V gene's germline CDR1 is LNHDA and CDR2 SQIVND (reference sequence). The CDR3 sequence is 15 residues long. The CDR3 loop is CASSLHSKPTGELFF. The CDR3 nucleotides read TGTGCCAGTAGTCTCCACAGCAAACCCACCGGGGAGCTGTTTTTT.

The V and J genes are TRBV20-1 and TRBJ2-5; 11 bases map to TRBD2. There are 14 residues in the CDR3. The germline gives CDR1 DFQATT, CDR2 SNEGSKA (reference sequence). V lost 1 base and J lost 5; bases outside the gene matches: 3. The DNA for the CDR3 is TGCAGTGCTAGAGGGACTAGCGGGCGGGAGACCCAGTACTTC. Protein sequence: CSARGTSGRETQYF.